This record covers a single T cell receptor beta chain. What it recognizes is unknown. Sequencing used immunoSEQ multiplex PCR; TCRdb keeps in-frame clones, though not all of them. Found here are approximately 100,000 clones, about 85% of them singletons; the top ten hold under 3%. Combined were second doses at about 4 or about 12 weeks. The data stem from a study of T cell responses to AZD1222 COVID-19 vaccine. Study conclusions and caveats: Repertoires were sampled only after the peak T cell response. Reportedly, nearly half of unique spike TCRs recognized epitopes outside B.1.351/B.1.1.7 mutations. At 160-218 and 743-854, vaccine-associated CD4 TCRs were dominant, and they spanned spike.

Trimming removed 0 bases from V and 5 bases from J, with 16 bases in between. The CDR3 covers 16 residues. Germline values: CDR1 MDHEN, CDR2 SYDVKM. The receptor was derived from an adult who received the AZD1222 COVID-19 vaccine. The chain is built from TRBV28 and TRBJ2-5, with unresolved D. The input for sequencing was peripheral blood, taken 28 days after the second AZD1222 dose. DNA of the CDR3: TGTGCCAGCAGTTTATGGGCGGACGGGTTTAAGGAGACCCAGTACTTC. Translated, it gives CASSLWADGFKETQYF.